The source of this TCR beta chain is a study of T cell changes during pregnancy in multiple sclerosis. The data were produced by immunoSEQ multiplex PCR, yet TCRdb's version contains in-frame clones alone and is incomplete. The data hold 90,000 to 95,000 clones, with about 94% observed a single time. Losses at the gene ends were 6 bases for V and 2 bases for J; bases not matched to a gene: 6. The germline V gene encodes CDR1 MNHEY and CDR2 SVGAGI. CDR3 length equals 14 residues. The chain is built from TRBV6-5 and TRBJ2-7; 8 bases fit TRBD2. Source: peripheral blood, taken in the third trimester of pregnancy. This receptor was obtained from a female donor with multiple sclerosis, enrolled in a pregnancy study. CDR3 residues: CASSLSGTAYEQYF. DNA for the CDR3: TGTGCCAGCAGCCTTAGCGGGACGGCCTACGAGCAGTACTTC.